These 10 T cell receptor beta chains share one sample of origin, sequenced in a study of shared clonotypes between healthy human individuals. Sequencing used immunoSEQ multiplex PCR; TCRdb keeps in-frame clones, though not all of them. Of about 470,000 clones in the sample, more than 75% were seen once. The sample comprised PBMCs. All receptors derive from a woman aged 40 to 55 in good health. Some clones in this sample may be carry-over from other donors' samples.

V is TRBV9 and J is TRBJ1-5, with D maybe TRBD1 (5 bases). The CDR3 covers 15 residues. V shed 0 bases and J shed 4 bases, with 11 bases lying between them. Per the germline V gene, CDR1 is SGDLS and CDR2 is YYNGEE. The chain's CDR3 is CASSVGPGLNQPQHF. CDR3 coding DNA: TGTGCCAGCAGCGTAGGTCCAGGGCTAAATCAGCCCCAGCATTTT.

This chain links TRBV28 with TRBJ2-5, with D possibly TRBD2 on 6 matching bases. The length of the CDR3 is 16 residues. Germline-derived CDR1 and CDR2 are MDHEN and SYDVKM. The V gene lost 11 bases and the J gene lost 3 bases, with 25 bases spanning the gap. The CDR3 coding sequence is TGTGCCGCGGGGCGTTCGTCTACCTGGCGGGAAGAGACCCAGTACTTC. This translates into CAAGRSSTWREETQYF.

In the case of this clone: A much larger clone is a single base away; this may be a read error. The chain uses TRBV5-4 and TRBJ1-2; no clear D. V was pared by 0 bases and J by 2 bases, with 5 bases between. The length of the CDR3 is 13 residues. Germline lookup yields CDR1 SGHNT and CDR2 YYREEE (reference sequence). The CDR3 region has the DNA TGTGCCAGCAGCTTGGACAGAAACTATGGCTACACCTTC. Protein: CASSLDRNYGYTF.

V usage is TRBV11-3 and J usage is TRBJ2-1; 7 bases align to TRBD1. V lost 5 bases to trimming and J lost 0 bases; unmatched junction nucleotides: 1. Germline CDR1 is SGHNT and CDR2 is YENEEA. This CDR3 has 14 residues. The CDR3 reads CASSRDSSYNEQFF. CDR3 DNA sequence: TGTGCCAGCAGCCGGGACAGCTCCTACAATGAGCAGTTCTTC.

In this sample, this clone turned up once. The genes are TRBV5-4 and TRBJ2-5, with 7 bases identical to TRBD2. Germline V gives CDR1 SGHNT, CDR2 YYREEE (reference sequence). The V and J ends lost 3 bases and 5 bases, in that order; junction bases with no gene match: 16. The CDR3 spans 17 residues. CDR3 sequence (DNA): TGTGCCAGCAGCTCACCCGGCGCCGAAGCGGGAAGGGAGACCCAGTACTTC. This encodes CASSSPGAEAGRETQYF.

This clone was detected once. The chain carries TRBV11-2 and TRBJ2-2; 10 nucleotides align to TRBD2. The CDR3 extends over 19 amino acids. J was trimmed by 8 bases and V by 5 bases; bases with no gene match: 20. Germline V gene sequence: CDR1 SGHAT, CDR2 FQNNGV. CDR3 DNA: TGTGCCAGCAGCCCGAGATCCGGGTGGCTAGCGGGAGTCGCTGGGGAGCTGTTTTTT. It translates to CASSPRSGWLAGVAGELFF.

The J gene is TRBJ2-7, the V gene TRBV28, with D possibly matching TRBD2 (5 bases). Trimming removed 5 bases from V and 1 base from J, with 12 bases in between. The CDR3 has 14 amino acids. CDR1 is MDHEN, CDR2 SYDVKM, per germline. The CDR3 nucleotides are TGTGCCAGCAGTCCCCTAGCCGAATCCTACGAGCAGTACTTC. Translation: CASSPLAESYEQYF.

The genes are TRBV11-2 and TRBJ2-7, with D possibly being TRBD2 (6 bases). The V end lost 3 bases, the J end lost 7 bases, and 7 bases lay between the germline ends. Germline CDR1 SGHAT, CDR2 FQNNGV. This CDR3 spans 11 amino acids. CDR3 region: CASSFAGEQYF. The CDR3 DNA reads as TGTGCCAGCAGCTTCGCGGGGGAGCAGTACTTC.

The chain has TRBV28 and TRBJ2-2; D call uncertain. In germline, CDR1 is MDHEN, CDR2 SYDVKM. V gave up 1 base and J gave up 0 bases, with 6 bases separating them. The CDR3 runs 15 residues. The CDR3 bases are TGTGCCAGCAGTTTATTATCCACGAACACCGGGGAGCTGTTTTTT. This codes for CASSLLSTNTGELFF.

The chain is built from TRBV10-1 and TRBJ2-7; TRBD1 agrees at 10 bases. The trim removed 10 bases at V and 6 bases at J, leaving 15 bases unmatched. Per germline, CDR1 WNHNN and CDR2 SYGVQD (reference sequence). The CDR3 loop spans 15 amino acids. This CDR3 reads CATSKASGTGVEQYF. The CDR3 DNA sequence: TGCGCCACCTCTAAAGCTTCCGGGACAGGGGTCGAGCAGTACTTC.